Below are 22 T cell receptor beta chains sequenced from a single sample in a study of response to subunit inactivated influenza vaccine. From the RT-PCR reads, TCRdb called clonotypes with MiXCR, one entry per CDR3 protein. In the table there are 400,000 to 550,000 distinct CDR3 sequences, about 25% of which are singletons. The sample in question was CD4+ T cells sorted from PBMCs, obtained approximately 5 days after vaccination. These receptors were taken from a man aged 50 to 60 who received an inactivated influenza vaccine.

The V gene is TRBV6-1, the J gene TRBJ2-3; the match to TRBD1 covers 8 bases. CDR1 is MNHNS and CDR2 is SASEGT in the germline V gene. J was trimmed by 2 bases and V by 10 bases; bases with no gene match: 8. This CDR3 contains 14 residues. The CDR3 DNA sequence: TGTGCCACGGTGACAGGGGAGTCCACAGATACGCAGTATTTT. Protein product: CATVTGESTDTQYF.

This clonotype was detected only a few times. The chain uses TRBV18 and TRBJ2-7; 7 positions match TRBD1. CDR3 size: 15 residues. With 1 base clipped from V and 5 bases from J, the junction kept 8 bases outside the gene matches. Germline V gives CDR1 KGHSH, CDR2 LQKENI. This chain's CDR3 is CASSPQDRPRNEQYF. The CDR3 DNA follows: TGTGCCAGCTCACCACAGGACAGGCCCAGGAACGAGCAGTACTTC. The variable domain in full, with the rest retrieved from reference TRBV18 and TRBJ2-7, is NAGVMQNPRHLVRRRGQEARLRCSPMKGHSHVYWYRQLPEEGLKFMVYLQKENIIDESGMPKERFSAEFPKEGPSILRIQQVVRGDSAAYFCASSPQDRPRNEQYFGPGTRLTVT.

The rearrangement uses TRBV6-5 and TRBJ1-4; 8 nucleotides match TRBD1. Germline lookup yields CDR1 MNHEY and CDR2 SVGAGI. The V and J ends lost 1 base and 8 bases, in that order; junction bases with no gene match: 12. CDR3 size: 17 residues. The CDR3 DNA is TGTGCCAGCAGTTACTTCTCCGGACAGGGCGTAAACGAAAAACTGTTTTTT. It codes for CASSYFSGQGVNEKLFF.

This clonotype was detected only a few times. V and J are TRBV5-1 and TRBJ2-1, with a weak D call TRBD2 (6 bases). The CDR3 has 16 residues. Germline V gene lookup returns CDR1 SGHRS and CDR2 YFSETQ. Between the trimmed V and J ends, which lost 4 bases and 2 bases, there was a span of 16 bases. The CDR3 loop is CASSELLAPTYNEQFF. Here the CDR3 DNA reads TGCGCCAGCAGCGAACTACTAGCACCCACCTACAATGAGCAGTTCTTC.

The V call is TRBV5-1, the J call TRBJ1-2; maybe TRBD1 (5 bases). Germline assignment: CDR1 SGHRS and CDR2 YFSETQ. V was clipped by 6 bases and J by 5 bases, with 17 bases between them. CDR3 length equals 14 residues. The CDR3 nucleotides are TGCGCCAGCAAGACGGCCGGGACGGATTATGGCTACACCTTC. It codes for CASKTAGTDYGYTF.

The V and J genes are TRBV5-5 and TRBJ2-5; D is possibly TRBD1 (6 bases). Per germline, CDR1 SGHKS and CDR2 YYEKEE (reference sequence). This CDR3 is 15 amino acids long. Trimming pared 0 bases from V and 5 bases from J, leaving 14 bases between. CDR3 nucleotide sequence: TGTGCCAGCAGCTTGGCCCCGACAGGAGCTGAGACCCAGTACTTC. Translation: CASSLAPTGAETQYF.

The chain combines TRBV12-3 or TRBV12-4 with TRBJ1-2; weak D call: TRBD1 (5 bases). The CDR3 loop spans 16 amino acids. V lost 3 bases to trimming and J lost 6 bases, with 20 bases between them. Written as DNA, the CDR3 is TGTGCCAGCAGTTTTACCCCCGCGAAAGGGACCAATGGCTACACCTTC. The encoded protein is CASSFTPAKGTNGYTF.

The chain carries TRBV4-3 and TRBJ1-1, with TRBD1 matching 7 bases. Germline CDR1 and CDR2: LGHNA and YSLEER. CDR3 length: 16 amino acids. V shed 1 base and J 0 bases; nucleotides not matched to a gene: 5. The CDR3 is CASSQVSGGLNTEAFF. The CDR3 coding sequence is TGCGCCAGCAGCCAAGTGTCAGGGGGTCTGAACACTGAAGCTTTCTTT.

The chain employs TRBV7-9 and TRBJ2-3; TRBD2 matches 9 bases. Germline loops: CDR1 SEHNR, CDR2 FQNEAQ (reference sequence). V shed 3 bases and J 5 bases; nucleotides not matched to a gene: 6. This CDR3 comprises 15 residues. CDR3 sequence reads: CASSLDSGSRDTQYF. The CDR3 DNA sequence: TGTGCCAGCAGCTTGGATAGCGGGAGCCGAGATACGCAGTATTTT. The entire variable domain, with the rest obtained from reference TRBV7-9 and TRBJ2-3, is as follows: DTGVSQNPRHKITKRGQNVTFRCDPISEHNRLYWYRQTLGQGPEFLTYFQNEAQLEKSRLLSDRFSAERPKGSFSTLEIQRTEQGDSAMYLCASSLDSGSRDTQYFGPGTRLTVL.

This clonotype has more than one count but fewer than ten. J is TRBJ2-7 and V is TRBV20-1; 10 bases fit TRBD1. This CDR3 has 16 residues. CDR1 is DFQATT, CDR2 SNEGSKA, per germline (reference sequence). V lost 4 bases and J lost 5; bases outside the gene matches: 14. The CDR3 sequence is CSATTFRGDRGHEQYF. The CDR3 DNA reads TGCAGTGCTACAACTTTTCGGGGGGACAGGGGCCACGAGCAGTACTTC.

The sample holds many counts of this clonotype. The rearrangement uses TRBV5-5 and TRBJ1-1; D may be TRBD1 (6 bases). Germline loops: CDR1 SGHKS, CDR2 YYEKEE (reference sequence). The CDR3 length is 17 residues. V was shortened by 2 bases and J by 2 bases, with 19 bases between the two germline ends. In nucleotides, the CDR3 is TGTGCCAGCAGCTTCGGACCGGGGGCCGATCGAAACACTGAAGCTTTCTTT. This sequence encodes CASSFGPGADRNTEAFF.

On this clonotype: Compared with germline, one end of the junction differs, possibly owing to a read error. The chain employs TRBV6-2 or TRBV6-3 and TRBJ2-1, with 12 bases identical to TRBD2. CDR1 is MNHEY and CDR2 is SVGEGT in the germline V gene. This CDR3 comprises 19 residues. DNA of the CDR3: TGTGCCAGCAGTTACTCGCTAGCGGGGGGGTCCAGCTCCTACAATGAGCTGTTCTTC. Its translation: CASSYSLAGGSSSYNELFF.

The J gene is TRBJ1-3, the V gene TRBV12-3 or TRBV12-4; D call uncertain. Trimming shortened V by 6 bases and J by 4 bases, and 16 bases separated the two germline ends. This CDR3 comprises 15 residues. CDR3 DNA: TGTGCCAGCAGCCCCCCCGTGGCACTAGGAAACACCATATATTTT. Translating it yields CASSPPVALGNTIYF.

The CDR3 DNA is TGCAGGGCACTAGCGGGAGGGCTATTCCAAGAGACCCAGTACTTC. The encoded protein is CRALAGGLFQETQYF. The chain links TRBV20-1 to TRBJ2-5, with TRBD2 identical over 13 bases. Germline V lookup: CDR1 DFQATT, CDR2 SNEGSKA (reference sequence). This CDR3 contains 15 residues.

This clonotype came up many times. The chain couples TRBV12-3 or TRBV12-4 to TRBJ2-5; TRBD1 matches at 8 bases. The CDR3 runs 14 residues. Trimming took 5 bases from V and 1 from J; bases not matched to a gene: 3. CDR3 protein: CASSQDRAQETQYF. CDR3 nucleotide sequence: TGTGCCAGCAGTCAGGACAGGGCCCAAGAGACCCAGTACTTC.

The chain links TRBV7-9 to TRBJ2-3; TRBD1 agrees at 9 bases. This CDR3 region has 15 residues. V lost 5 bases and J lost 5; bases outside the gene matches: 8. Germline V gene sequence: CDR1 SEHNR, CDR2 FQNEAQ (reference sequence). The CDR3 here is CASSPTGGYGDTQYF. The CDR3 DNA follows: TGTGCCAGCAGCCCTACAGGGGGCTATGGAGATACGCAGTATTTT.

This rearrangement joins TRBV20-1 to TRBJ2-1, with 8 nucleotides matching TRBD2. The CDR3 sequence is 15 residues long. CDR1 and CDR2 from the germline V gene are DFQATT and SNEGSKA (reference sequence). The junction had 7 bases not matched to a gene; V was cut back by 3 bases and J by 3 bases. The CDR3 DNA is TGCAGTGCTAGCCAAACTAGCGGCAGCTACAATGAGCAGTTCTTC. Translating it yields CSASQTSGSYNEQFF.

This chain links TRBV20-1 with TRBJ2-4, with 8 bases aligning to TRBD1. Germline CDR1 DFQATT, CDR2 SNEGSKA (reference sequence). The CDR3 is made up of 14 amino acids. After removal of 6 bases from V and 0 bases from J, the junction contained 4 bases not matched to a gene. The CDR3 sequence: CSAGQELAKNIQYF. CDR3 in DNA: TGCAGTGCGGGACAGGAGTTAGCCAAAAACATTCAGTACTTC.

The V call is TRBV4-3, the J call TRBJ1-2; D call uncertain. This CDR3 region has 12 residues. With 1 base removed from V and 6 bases from J, the gap between germline ends came to 6 bases. Germline CDR1 reads LGHNA; CDR2 reads YSLEER. The CDR3 reads CASSQGDHGYTF. In DNA form, the CDR3 reads TGCGCCAGCAGCCAAGGCGACCATGGCTACACCTTC.

CDR3: CASSTGRRRYF. Here the CDR3 DNA reads TGTGCCAGCAGTACAGGGAGACGACGGTACTTC. J is TRBJ2-7 and V is TRBV28; D perhaps matches TRBD1 (6 bases). V lost 5 bases, J lost 12 bases, and 14 bases lay in between. Per the germline V gene, CDR1 is MDHEN and CDR2 is SYDVKM. The CDR3 consists of 11 residues.

This clonotype was counted between two and nine times. V usage is TRBV5-1 and J usage is TRBJ2-2; TRBD2 is a possible D gene (6 bases). Germline CDR1 is SGHRS and CDR2 is YFSETQ. The CDR3 runs to 15 residues. V was trimmed by 7 bases and J by 4 bases, leaving 17 bases between them. CDR3: CASADSSAFTGELFF. As DNA, the CDR3 is TGCGCCAGCGCGGACTCTAGCGCCTTCACCGGGGAGCTGTTTTTT.

This rearrangement joins TRBV29-1 to TRBJ2-5; 8 bases map to TRBD2. V shed 4 bases and J 2 bases; nucleotides not matched to a gene: 6. The CDR3 is made up of 14 amino acids. Germline CDR1 and CDR2: SQVTM and ANQGSEA. The DNA for the CDR3 is TGCAGCGTTGCGGAGCGGGGGTCACAAGAGACCCAGTACTTC. Translation gives CSVAERGSQETQYF.